A single sample is the source of the 17 T cell receptor beta chains below, sequenced in a study of neoadjuvant anti-PD-1 for oral cavity cancer. Time point: after neoadjuvant nivolumab, at surgical resection. Sequencing was performed with immunoSEQ multiplex PCR; in TCRdb, only in-frame clones are kept and a portion is missing. The top ten hold approximately 3.6% of the sample, which has tens of thousands of clones, more than 75% seen once. The specimen was PBMCs, collected after nivolumab (anti-PD-1) treatment. The receptors were gathered from a person between 40 and 80 years old with oral cavity squamous cell carcinoma.

This chain links TRBV6-1 with TRBJ2-7; TRBD1 agrees at 10 bases. The CDR3 spans 14 residues. Germline V lookup: CDR1 MNHNS, CDR2 SASEGT. The V and J ends lost 7 bases and 4 bases, in that order; junction bases with no gene match: 7. The CDR3 DNA reads TGTGCCAGCACCGAGGGGACAGGGGCGTACGAGCAGTACTTC. Its protein product is CASTEGTGAYEQYF.

This clone was recorded a few times. The genes are TRBV29-1 and TRBJ2-4; no clear D. V lost 4 bases, J lost 2 bases, and 6 bases lay in between. Germline V gene sequence: CDR1 SQVTM, CDR2 ANQGSEA. The CDR3 extends over 12 amino acids. CDR3: CSVVASKNIQYF. The CDR3 nucleotides read TGCAGCGTTGTAGCCTCCAAAAACATTCAGTACTTC.

The chain links TRBV28 to TRBJ2-5; no firm D call. CDR1 is MDHEN and CDR2 is SYDVKM in the germline V gene. The V end lost 5 bases, the J end lost 4 bases, and 11 bases lay between the germline ends. CDR3 length: 13 amino acids. CDR3 in DNA: TGTGCCAGCAGTCCAGGACCTCTAGAGACCCAGTACTTC. Protein: CASSPGPLETQYF.

The V and J genes are TRBV6-4 and TRBJ2-3; 10 bases align to TRBD1. In germline, CDR1 is MRHNA, CDR2 SNTAGT. V trimming: 2 bases; J trimming: 4 bases; junction bases outside the gene matches: 0. The CDR3 sequence is 14 residues long. DNA of the CDR3: TGTGCCAGCAGTGACGGACAGGGGGCAGATACGCAGTATTTT. Protein sequence: CASSDGQGADTQYF.

A remark on this clone: The junction shows a germline mismatch at one end, possibly a read error. This chain joins TRBV7-8 and TRBJ2-5, with 10 positions matching TRBD1. There are 16 residues in the CDR3. Germline V gives CDR1 SGHVS, CDR2 FQNEAQ. The DNA for the CDR3 is TGTGCCAGCAGCTTCGGGACAGGGGTAGATTTGGGGAAGGGTAACTTC. It yields the protein CASSFGTGVDLGKGNF.

The rearrangement links TRBV6-5 to TRBJ2-7; TRBD1 agrees at 8 bases. This CDR3 has 14 residues. After removal of 5 bases from V and 0 bases from J, the junction contained 3 bases not matched to a gene. Germline CDR1 MNHEY, CDR2 SVGAGI. This CDR3 reads CASSMDRASYEQYF. CDR3 nucleotides: TGTGCCAGCAGTATGGACAGGGCCTCCTACGAGCAGTACTTC.

CDR3 sequence reads: CASSRGTGYEKLFF. The CDR3 DNA is TGTGCCAGCAGTCGCGGGACAGGGTATGAAAAACTGTTTTTT. V gene TRBV6-5 combines with J gene TRBJ1-4, with 9 bases identical to TRBD1. The CDR3 is 14 residues long. Germline CDR1 and CDR2: MNHEY and SVGAGI. With V trimmed by 5 bases and J by 6 bases, 4 bases remained unmatched.

This rearrangement joins TRBV2 to TRBJ2-1; a weak D match, TRBD1 (6 bases). Germline V gives CDR1 SNHLY, CDR2 FYNNEI. The CDR3 contains 15 residues. V was trimmed by 3 bases and J by 10 bases, leaving 19 bases between them. DNA for the CDR3: TGTGCCAGCAGTGAGTGGCAGGGGTCATCCAAGGAGCAGTTCTTC. Translated: CASSEWQGSSKEQFF.

V and J are TRBV6-1 and TRBJ2-7, with D perhaps matching TRBD1 or TRBD2 (5 bases each). The CDR3 is 14 residues long. The germline V gene encodes CDR1 MNHNS and CDR2 SASEGT. V was pared by 5 bases and J by 4 bases, with 15 bases between. For the CDR3, the DNA is TGTGCCAGCAGTCGTGAGGGGTCGCTATACGAGCAGTACTTC. Its protein product is CASSREGSLYEQYF.

This chain connects TRBV9 to TRBJ1-2; D is unresolved. Per the germline V gene, CDR1 is SGDLS and CDR2 is YYNGEE. The V and J ends lost 2 bases and 6 bases respectively, with 17 bases between them. This CDR3 contains 15 residues. The CDR3 DNA follows: TGTGCCAGCAGCGTCGGCGCCGTAATGATGAATGGCTACACCTTC. As protein: CASSVGAVMMNGYTF.

A word on this clone: The junction shows a germline mismatch at one end, possibly a read error. This sequence joins TRBV28 and TRBJ2-1; 11 bases match TRBD2. The CDR3 sequence is 14 residues long. Germline lookup yields CDR1 MDHEN and CDR2 SYDVKM. CDR3 region: CTSSLAGGENEQFF. As DNA, the CDR3 is TGTACCAGCAGTTTAGCGGGAGGGGAAAATGAGCAGTTCTTC.

The rearrangement links TRBV29-1 to TRBJ2-5; the match to TRBD1 covers 7 bases. The CDR3 is 14 residues long. Germline trimming cut 5 bases from V and 4 bases from J; bases unmatched to any gene: 10. The germline V gene has CDR1 SQVTM and CDR2 ANQGSEA. CDR3 amino acids: CSVPPTGAVETQYF. The CDR3 nucleotides are TGCAGCGTTCCACCCACAGGGGCGGTAGAGACCCAGTACTTC.

The chain carries TRBV18 and TRBJ2-7; no firm D call. The CDR3 loop spans 13 amino acids. The V and J ends lost 1 base and 3 bases respectively, with 7 bases between them. Germline CDR1 reads KGHSH; CDR2 reads LQKENI. CDR3 sequence reads: CASSPQGNYEQYF. CDR3 nucleotide sequence: TGTGCCAGCTCACCACAGGGAAACTACGAGCAGTACTTC.

The gene calls are TRBV27 and TRBJ2-3; maybe TRBD2 (5 bases). Germline CDR1 and CDR2: MNHEY and SMNVEV (reference sequence). The CDR3 is 11 residues long. Trimming took off 7 bases at V and 9 bases at J, with 11 bases between the two ends. CDR3 bases: TGTGCCAGCACGACGGGGAGAACGCAGTATTTT. Its protein product is CASTTGRTQYF.

The V and J genes are TRBV19 and TRBJ2-7, with D perhaps TRBD2 (6 bases). V lost 1 base and J lost 5, with 21 bases in between. Germline CDR1 is LNHDA and CDR2 is SQIVND (reference sequence). The CDR3 extends over 17 amino acids. The CDR3 DNA is TGTGCCAGTAGTATAGCCCACCGGAGCGGGTCGGCGGACGAGCAGTACTTC. This sequence encodes CASSIAHRSGSADEQYF.

The J gene is TRBJ2-7, the V gene TRBV2; 8 positions match TRBD1. Germline V gives CDR1 SNHLY, CDR2 FYNNEI. The junction had 11 bases not matched to a gene; V was cut back by 6 bases and J by 4 bases. The CDR3 runs 15 residues. CDR3: CASRVSRDRSYEQYF. The CDR3 DNA reads as TGTGCCAGCAGAGTCTCCCGGGACAGGAGTTACGAGCAGTACTTC.

The rearrangement uses TRBV6-6 and TRBJ2-2, with TRBD2 matching 7 bases. V lost 4 bases, J lost 6 bases, and 8 bases stayed unmatched. There are 15 residues in the CDR3. Germline-derived CDR1 and CDR2 are MNHNY and SVGAGI (reference sequence). The CDR3 loop is CASSSGLEASGELFF. Here the CDR3 DNA reads TGTGCCAGCAGTTCCGGACTAGAAGCCTCCGGGGAGCTGTTTTTT.